What follows are 23 T cell receptor beta chains derived from one specimen sequenced in a study of shared clonotypes between healthy human individuals (TCRdb year 2020). Library method: the immunoSEQ multiplex PCR assay. Not all clones reach the TCRdb copy of this immuneACCESS table, which keeps in-frame sequences only. Checked studies attribute under half of the gap to unresolved V genes and leave the rest unexplained. This sample lists about 1.1 million clones; approximately 77% were detected once. The top ten constitute almost 0.9% of the sample. Material: memory CD4+ T cells from PBMCs. The sample's cell subset or site label, in plain terms: CD45RA-negative fraction. The source of these receptors is a young man in good health. Some clones in this sample may be carry-over from other donors' samples.

V usage is TRBV6-6 and J usage is TRBJ1-1; TRBD1 aligns across 8 bases. Germline V gene lookup returns CDR1 MNHNY and CDR2 SVGAGI (reference sequence). This CDR3 comprises 15 residues. V lost 7 bases, J lost 5 bases, and 12 bases stayed unmatched. CDR3 amino acids: CASNLQGGKGTEAFF. The CDR3 DNA sequence: TGTGCCAGCAATCTACAGGGGGGGAAAGGGACTGAAGCTTTCTTT.

This chain uses TRBV6-5 with TRBJ2-1, with a weak D call TRBD2 (5 bases). Germline V gene sequence: CDR1 MNHEY, CDR2 SVGAGI. This CDR3 is built from 13 residues. V lost 4 bases and J lost 12, with 16 bases in between. CDR3 nucleotides: TGTGCCAGCAGTTCGCCCTGGGCCGCGGGGCAGTTCTTC. This gives the protein CASSSPWAAGQFF.

J is TRBJ2-7 and V is TRBV5-6, with TRBD2 identical over 10 bases. The ends lost 2 bases at V and 3 bases at J; junction bases unmatched: 5. The CDR3 contains 15 residues. The V gene's germline CDR1 is SGHDT and CDR2 YYEEEE. The CDR3 is CASSLTGLAVYEQYF. CDR3 nucleotides: TGTGCCAGCAGCTTAACTGGACTAGCGGTCTACGAGCAGTACTTC.

The chain is built from TRBV7-2 and TRBJ2-5, with D unclear. The J call could be wrong; TRBJ2-7 is a better fit for the DNA end. Germline V lookup: CDR1 SGHTA, CDR2 FQGNSA. The CDR3 is 13 residues long. The CDR3 DNA follows: TGTGCCAGCAGCTTATCCCCTGTTTACGAGCAGTACTTC. Translated, it gives CASSLSPVYEQYF.

Many counts were recorded for this clone. The J gene is TRBJ2-7, the V gene TRBV5-1, with 8 bases matching TRBD2. The junction had 6 bases not matched to a gene; V was cut back by 4 bases and J by 3 bases. CDR1 SGHRS and CDR2 YFSETQ come from the germline V gene. The CDR3 contains 14 residues. The DNA for the CDR3 is TGCGCCAGCAGCGGTATGGCGGGGGGCTACGAGCAGTACTTC. Translation gives CASSGMAGGYEQYF.

The chain carries TRBV4-2 and TRBJ2-3; possibly TRBD2 for D (7 bases). CDR3 length: 17 residues. Germline lookup yields CDR1 LGHNA and CDR2 YNFKEQ. Deletions cut 2 bases from V and 4 bases from J, with 19 bases between. This chain's CDR3 is CASSQLLEGDYADTQYF. CDR3 bases: TGTGCCAGCAGCCAATTACTTGAGGGGGACTACGCAGATACGCAGTATTTT.

Only a few counts were recorded for this clone. The chain carries TRBV6-1 and TRBJ1-5; the D is unclear. This CDR3 region has 17 residues. Germline V gives CDR1 MNHNS, CDR2 SASEGT. V shed 0 bases and J shed 5 bases, with 17 bases lying between them. The CDR3: CASSEALQVVEDQPQHF. CDR3 DNA: TGTGCCAGCAGTGAAGCGCTTCAGGTAGTAGAGGATCAGCCCCAGCATTTT.

The chain couples TRBV10-2 to TRBJ2-7; D assignment may be TRBD1 or TRBD2 (6 bases each). Trimming shortened V by 0 bases and J by 6 bases, and 15 bases separated the two germline ends. Per germline, CDR1 WSHSY and CDR2 SAAADI. CDR3 length: 15 amino acids. The CDR3 DNA follows: TGCGCCAGCAGTGAGTCACAGGGAGGTGTCTCCGAGCAGTACTTC. Its protein product is CASSESQGGVSEQYF.

This chain joins TRBV2 and TRBJ2-7; 8 bases fit TRBD1. Germline CDR1 reads SNHLY; CDR2 reads FYNNEI. V trimming: 6 bases; J trimming: 7 bases; junction bases outside the gene matches: 11. CDR3 length: 14 residues. The DNA for the CDR3 is TGTGCCAGCAGAGAGACAGGGGATTATCAAGAGCAGTACTTC. Amino acid sequence: CASRETGDYQEQYF.

The J gene is TRBJ2-5, the V gene TRBV4-2, with D perhaps TRBD1 (6 bases). The ends were cut back, 1 base at V and 7 bases at J, with 16 bases in the middle. This CDR3 has 15 amino acids. Germline assignment: CDR1 LGHNA and CDR2 YNFKEQ. CDR3 loop: CASSQVEQGSATQYF. CDR3 sequence (DNA): TGTGCCAGCAGCCAAGTAGAACAGGGATCAGCGACCCAGTACTTC.

The chain is built from TRBV19 and TRBJ2-6; tentatively, D is TRBD1 (5 bases). Germline CDR1 is LNHDA and CDR2 is SQIVND (reference sequence). The CDR3 contains 15 residues. Deletions cut 3 bases from V and 4 bases from J, with 10 bases between. The CDR3 bases are TGTGCCAGTAGTATGGAAGGGGCGGGGGCCAACGTCCTGACTTTC. Its protein product is CASSMEGAGANVLTF.

J is TRBJ1-3 and V is TRBV7-9; D unclear. This CDR3 is built from 16 residues. Per the germline V gene, CDR1 is SEHNR and CDR2 is FQNEAQ (reference sequence). The germline V and J ends were trimmed by 5 bases and 4 bases, with 18 bases remaining between them. In nucleotides, the CDR3 is TGTGCCAGCAGCGCATGGACCGCGTCTCGAGGAAACACCATATATTTT. Amino acid sequence: CASSAWTASRGNTIYF.

The chain uses TRBV6-5 and TRBJ2-1, with 8 nucleotides matching TRBD1. Looked up from germline, CDR1 is MNHEY and CDR2 is SVGAGI. V lost 6 bases, J lost 9 bases, and 10 bases stayed unmatched. The CDR3 spans 14 residues. The CDR3 sequence: CASRRQGHGGEQFF. The CDR3 bases are TGTGCCAGCAGGAGACAGGGGCATGGTGGTGAGCAGTTCTTC.

The genes are TRBV29-1 and TRBJ2-1; no definite D call. V was trimmed by 3 bases and J by 10 bases, leaving 19 bases between them. Germline values: CDR1 SQVTM, CDR2 ANQGSEA. There are 14 residues in the CDR3. The CDR3 DNA is TGCAGCGTTGAGGGCCCTAAAACGGTTACGGAGCAGTTCTTC. Protein: CSVEGPKTVTEQFF.

V is TRBV4-1 and J is TRBJ2-7, with unresolved D. V was pared by 3 bases and J by 5 bases, with 14 bases between. The CDR3 has 14 residues. Per germline, CDR1 MGHRA and CDR2 YSYEKL. CDR3 amino acids: CASSQDPFPNEQYF. For the CDR3, the DNA is TGCGCCAGCAGCCAGGACCCCTTTCCCAACGAGCAGTACTTC.

The chain joins TRBV14 to TRBJ2-2, with D uncertain. Germline V gene sequence: CDR1 SGHDN, CDR2 FVKESK. The CDR3 runs 14 residues. V lost 4 bases to trimming and J lost 6 bases, with 12 bases between them. CDR3 sequence: CASSPEIVAGELFF. The CDR3 nucleotides are TGTGCCAGCAGCCCGGAGATAGTTGCCGGGGAGCTGTTTTTT.

The genes are TRBV27 and TRBJ1-5, with 8 bases fitting TRBD1. V gave up 2 bases and J gave up 11 bases; unmatched junction bases: 11. CDR1 is MNHEY, CDR2 SMNVEV, per germline (reference sequence). The CDR3 spans 15 residues. CDR3 in DNA: TGTGCCAGCAGTTTACACAGGGGGGTGGGGGTGACCCAGCATTTT. It is translated as CASSLHRGVGVTQHF.

Concerning this clone: Compared with germline, one end of the junction differs, possibly owing to a read error. The gene calls are TRBV29-1 and TRBJ2-2; D tentatively fits TRBD1 or TRBD2 (5 bases each). CDR3 length equals 12 residues. Germline CDR1 reads SQVTM; CDR2 reads ANQGSEA. DNA of the CDR3: TGCAGCGGGGGACGTGAACACCGGGGAGCTGTTTTT. It specifies CSGGREHRGAVF.

The rearrangement uses TRBV6-5 and TRBJ2-7, with no clear D. The CDR3 has 14 residues. V dropped 0 bases and J dropped 3 bases, with 9 bases sitting between them. In germline, CDR1 is MNHEY, CDR2 SVGAGI. In nucleotides, the CDR3 is TGTGCCAGCAGTTACTCGACGGCAGGCTACGAGCAGTACTTC. Translation: CASSYSTAGYEQYF.

The rearrangement uses TRBV10-3 and TRBJ2-7, with 10 bases matching TRBD2. CDR1 ENHRY and CDR2 SYGVKD come from the germline V gene. J gave up 4 bases and V 0 bases, and 3 bases lay outside the gene matches. CDR3 length: 15 amino acids. CDR3 DNA: TGTGCCATCAGTGAGTCGTCTAGCGGGAGTTACGAGCAGTACTTC. Translation: CAISESSSGSYEQYF.

The rearrangement uses TRBV19 and TRBJ2-7; 7 bases agree with TRBD2. The germline V gene has CDR1 LNHDA and CDR2 SQIVND (reference sequence). The V gene end was trimmed by 4 bases and the J gene end by 2 bases; junction bases not matched to a gene: 8. CDR3 length: 15 amino acids. Written as DNA, the CDR3 is TGTGCCAGTAGTAAGTTGCTAGCGGAGGCCTACGAGCAGTACTTC. Translated, it gives CASSKLLAEAYEQYF.

Ten or more counts support this clone. V gene TRBV4-2 combines with J gene TRBJ2-7; 8 bases map to TRBD2. V was clipped by 1 base and J by 3 bases; unmatched bases: 5. The CDR3 length is 15 residues. The germline V gene encodes CDR1 LGHNA and CDR2 YNFKEQ. CDR3 in DNA: TGTGCCAGCAGCCAAGGTGCCAGCGGGAGCTACGAGCAGTACTTC. Translated, it gives CASSQGASGSYEQYF.

This clone has only a few counts. The V gene is TRBV29-1, the J gene TRBJ2-7; TRBD1 matches at 7 bases. V dropped 3 bases and J dropped 2; count of bases not matched to a gene: 1. Germline CDR1 is SQVTM and CDR2 is ANQGSEA. This CDR3 has 12 amino acids. CDR3 loop: CSVETGPYEQYF. The CDR3 coding sequence is TGCAGCGTTGAGACAGGGCCCTACGAGCAGTACTTC.